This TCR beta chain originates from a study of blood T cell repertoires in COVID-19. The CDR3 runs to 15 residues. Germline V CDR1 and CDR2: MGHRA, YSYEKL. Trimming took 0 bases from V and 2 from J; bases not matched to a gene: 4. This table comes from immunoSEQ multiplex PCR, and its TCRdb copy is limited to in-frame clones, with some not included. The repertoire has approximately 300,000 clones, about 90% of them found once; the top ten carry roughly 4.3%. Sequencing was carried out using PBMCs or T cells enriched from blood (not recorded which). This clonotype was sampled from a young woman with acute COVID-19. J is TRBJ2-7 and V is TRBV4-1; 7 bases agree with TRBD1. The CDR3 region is CASSQERTGPYEQYF. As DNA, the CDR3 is TGCGCCAGCAGCCAAGAAAGGACAGGCCCCTACGAGCAGTACTTC.